A single sample is the source of the 20 T cell receptor beta chains below, sequenced in a study of cytomegalovirus exposure and HLA in healthy donors (dated by TCRdb to 2016 to 2017). Libraries were built with the immunoSEQ multiplex PCR assay. For the multiplex PCR, a mixture combining 60 forward primers for TCR Vbeta segments and 13 reverse primers for TCR Jbeta segments was used. Sourced from immuneACCESS, this table was stored by TCRdb with only in-frame sequences that have V and J called. A share of the clones is absent; for the studies checked, an unresolved V gene accounts for under half, and the remainder has no known explanation. Recorded for this sample are about 160,000 clones; approximately 80% of them occurred a single time. The ten largest clones take up around 3.1% of the sample. Sequenced: PBMCs. The source of these receptors is a woman aged 45-65 years in good health and CMV-seropositive.

The chain employs TRBV14 and TRBJ1-2, with 7 bases lining up with TRBD1. With 4 bases clipped from V and 2 bases from J, the junction kept 7 bases outside the gene matches. The CDR3 totals 15 residues. From germline, CDR1 is SGHDN and CDR2 FVKESK. Here the CDR3 reads CASSPRQGWNYGYTF. The CDR3 nucleotides read TGTGCCAGCAGCCCCCGACAGGGTTGGAACTATGGCTACACCTTC. The whole variable domain, filled in from reference TRBV14 and TRBJ1-2, reads EAGVTQFPSHSVIEKGQTVTLRCDPISGHDNLYWYRRVMGKEIKFLLHFVKESKQDESGMPNNRFLAERTGGTYSTLKVQPAELEDSGVYFCASSPRQGWNYGYTFGSGTRLTVV.

The chain recombines TRBV11-2 with TRBJ2-1; possibly TRBD2 for D (5 bases). Germline loops: CDR1 SGHAT, CDR2 FQNNGV. Between the trimmed V and J ends, which lost 1 base and 8 bases, there was a span of 15 bases. The CDR3 totals 15 residues. In DNA, the CDR3 is TGTGCCAGCAGCTTAGTGGGCCTGCACGGGGATGAGCAGTTCTTC. Protein sequence: CASSLVGLHGDEQFF. The whole variable domain, remainder taken from reference TRBV11-2 and TRBJ2-1, is EAGVAQSPRYKIIEKRQSVAFWCNPISGHATLYWYQQILGQGPKLLIQFQNNGVVDDSQLPKDRFSAERLKGVDSTLKIQPAKLEDSAVYLCASSLVGLHGDEQFFGPGTRLTVL.

The CDR3 sequence is CAIGTGTYEQYF. DNA of the CDR3: TGTGCCATCGGGACAGGGACCTACGAGCAGTACTTC. The chain links TRBV6-4 to TRBJ2-7, with 9 bases matching TRBD1. Losses at the gene ends were 10 bases for V and 2 bases for J; bases not matched to a gene: 3. CDR3 length: 12 residues. Germline CDR1 and CDR2: MRHNA and SNTAGT.

The CDR3 loop reads CASSGAGRPTSPLHF. CDR3 bases: TGTGCCAGTAGTGGTGCGGGACGACCTACCTCTCCCCTCCACTTT. This chain links TRBV19 with TRBJ1-6; the D gene is possibly TRBD1 (5 bases). V lost 5 bases to trimming and J lost 13 bases, with 21 bases between them. The CDR3 sequence is 15 residues long. From germline, CDR1 is LNHDA and CDR2 SQIVND (reference sequence).

This chain joins TRBV27 and TRBJ1-2, with 8 bases identical to TRBD1. The CDR3 extends over 16 amino acids. Germline CDR1 reads MNHEY; CDR2 reads SMNVEV (reference sequence). V lost 5 bases and J lost 2; bases outside the gene matches: 10. The CDR3 DNA reads TGTGCCAGCAGTCCCCATGGACAGGGAGTGAACTATGGCTACACCTTC. Protein product: CASSPHGQGVNYGYTF.

This sequence joins TRBV6-1 and TRBJ2-1; 9 nucleotides match TRBD2. Germline V gene lookup returns CDR1 MNHNS and CDR2 SASEGT. There are 14 residues in the CDR3. The V segment lost 10 bases and the J segment 6 bases; nucleotides outside the gene matches: 10. The CDR3, as DNA: TGTGCCACCTCGAGCGGGGGGTATATCAATGAGCAGTTCTTC. This translates into CATSSGGYINEQFF.

The chain combines TRBV6-1 with TRBJ1-2; 10 bases map to TRBD1. The CDR3 sequence is 15 residues long. The J segment lost 4 bases and the V segment lost 6 bases, leaving 8 bases of the junction unmatched. The germline V gene encodes CDR1 MNHNS and CDR2 SASEGT. DNA for the CDR3: TGTGCCAGCAGCGTAGACAGGGGGCCGGGCTATGGCTACACCTTC. Translation: CASSVDRGPGYGYTF.

The rearrangement links TRBV9 to TRBJ1-6; D gene ambiguous. The CDR3 consists of 14 residues. Germline V gene data show CDR1 as SGDLS and CDR2 as YYNGEE. V dropped 4 bases and J dropped 8 bases, with 13 bases sitting between them. As DNA, the CDR3 is TGTGCCAGCAGCCCCGGTTGGAGGGATTCACCCCTCCACTTT. It yields the protein CASSPGWRDSPLHF.

The chain employs TRBV5-1 and TRBJ1-2; the D gene is possibly TRBD1 (5 bases). Per the germline V gene, CDR1 is SGHRS and CDR2 is YFSETQ. V was pared by 0 bases and J by 8 bases, with 14 bases between. The CDR3 is 14 amino acids. The DNA of the CDR3 is TGCGCCAGCAGCTTGGAGGCAGGGCTTGGCGGCTACACCTTC. Translating it yields CASSLEAGLGGYTF.

The chain employs TRBV5-1 and TRBJ1-2; 10 positions agree with TRBD1. Unmatched junction bases numbered 6, after V lost 3 bases and J lost 1 base. The CDR3 runs to 16 residues. Per the germline V gene, CDR1 is SGHRS and CDR2 is YFSETQ. CDR3 bases: TGCGCCAGCAGCTCCTCCGGGACAGGGGATAACTATGGCTACACCTTC. This sequence encodes CASSSSGTGDNYGYTF.

There are a few counts of this clone. The chain is built from TRBV15 and TRBJ1-1; D is perhaps TRBD1 (5 bases). Germline lookup yields CDR1 LNHNV and CDR2 YYDKDF (reference sequence). There are 14 residues in the CDR3. V lost 2 bases, J lost 12 bases, and 19 bases lay in between. The CDR3: CATSRYFGTGRTFF. CDR3 bases: TGTGCCACCAGCAGATACTTCGGGACTGGAAGGACTTTCTTT.

The genes are TRBV7-9 and TRBJ1-2, with unresolved D. Germline CDR1 is SEHNR and CDR2 is FQNEAQ (reference sequence). The CDR3 loop spans 12 amino acids. Between the trimmed V and J ends, which lost 4 bases and 6 bases, there was a span of 9 bases. The CDR3 loop reads CASSSREDGYTF. The CDR3, as DNA: TGTGCCAGCAGCTCACGGGAAGATGGCTACACCTTC.

J is TRBJ2-1 and V is TRBV4-1; 7 bases align to TRBD1. With V trimmed by 2 bases and J by 6 bases, 4 bases remained unmatched. From germline, CDR1 is MGHRA and CDR2 YSYEKL. The CDR3 spans 14 residues. In DNA, the CDR3 is TGCGCCAGCAGCCAACTGACAGGGTTCAATGAGCAGTTCTTC. It encodes CASSQLTGFNEQFF.

Only a few counts were recorded for this clone. The gene calls are TRBV23-1 and TRBJ2-7, with 7 bases lining up with TRBD1. TRBV23-1 is marked as an open reading frame, function uncertain. The CDR3 sequence is 13 residues long. The junction had 7 bases not matched to a gene; V was cut back by 4 bases and J by 7 bases. CDR3 protein: CASSPGRGREQYF. The DNA of the CDR3 is TGCGCCAGCAGTCCCGGCAGGGGGAGAGAGCAGTACTTC.

The J gene is TRBJ2-5, the V gene TRBV9; TRBD2 is a possible D gene (7 bases). Germline V gene sequence: CDR1 SGDLS, CDR2 YYNGEE. The CDR3 sequence is 16 residues long. Trimming cost V 2 bases and J 5 bases, with 19 bases left between them. The CDR3 sequence is CASSVGGGGTGETQYF. The CDR3 DNA follows: TGTGCCAGCAGCGTTGGAGGGGGGGGCACAGGGGAGACCCAGTACTTC.

The rearrangement joins TRBV6-4 to TRBJ2-3, with 10 nucleotides matching TRBD2. Trimming at V came to 0 bases and at J to 5 bases, leaving 5 bases not matched to a gene. The CDR3 contains 16 residues. Germline CDR1 is MRHNA and CDR2 is SNTAGT. CDR3 DNA sequence: TGTGCCAGCAGTGACTCCGGACTAGCGGCAATAGATACGCAGTATTTT. This gives the protein CASSDSGLAAIDTQYF.

The chain couples TRBV5-1 to TRBJ1-1; TRBD1 matches 8 bases. The CDR3 is made up of 16 amino acids. V shed 5 bases and J 4 bases; nucleotides not matched to a gene: 13. CDR1 and CDR2 (germline): SGHRS, YFSETQ. As DNA, the CDR3 is TGCGCCAGCAGTCTAGGACAGGGATGGGGTGGCACTGAAGCTTTCTTT. Translating gives CASSLGQGWGGTEAFF.

The V gene is TRBV6-1, the J gene TRBJ2-7; 8 nucleotides line up with TRBD2. This CDR3 has 16 residues. Germline CDR1 MNHNS, CDR2 SASEGT. The V and J ends lost 4 bases and 4 bases, in that order; junction bases with no gene match: 12. In DNA form, the CDR3 reads TGTGCCAGCAGTGTAAGACCCGGGACTAGTACATACGAGCAGTACTTC. Protein product: CASSVRPGTSTYEQYF.

This chain joins TRBV29-1 and TRBJ1-2, with a possible D match to TRBD1 (5 bases). This CDR3 has 14 residues. Looked up from germline, CDR1 is SQVTM and CDR2 is ANQGSEA. Trimming pared 4 bases from V and 4 bases from J, leaving 16 bases between. The CDR3 reads CSVGVGRAFYGYTF. In nucleotides, the CDR3 is TGCAGCGTTGGGGTGGGCAGGGCGTTCTATGGCTACACCTTC. The whole variable domain, remainder taken from reference TRBV29-1 and TRBJ1-2, is SAVISQKPSRDICQRGTSLTIQCQVDSQVTMMFWYRQQPGQSLTLIATANQGSEATYESGFVIDKFPISRPNLTFSTLTVSNMSPEDSSIYLCSVGVGRAFYGYTFGSGTRLTVV.

The genes are TRBV7-2 and TRBJ2-2; a weak D match, TRBD1 (5 bases). V lost 2 bases, J lost 4 bases, and 17 bases lay in between. The CDR3 has 17 amino acids. Germline values: CDR1 SGHTA, CDR2 FQGNSA. CDR3 residues: CASSLTPDSYLTGELFF. DNA for the CDR3: TGTGCCAGCAGCTTAACCCCCGACAGCTACCTCACCGGGGAGCTGTTTTTT.